What follows are 32 T cell receptor beta chains derived from one specimen sequenced in a study of blood T cell repertoires in COVID-19. Produced via immunoSEQ multiplex PCR; TCRdb's table is partial and in-frame only. The table shows 110,000 or so clones, with 85% to 90% occurring only once. The sequencing sample was made of peripheral blood. The receptors originated from a woman between 50 and 59 years old with acute or convalescent COVID-19.

V and J are TRBV28 and TRBJ1-5; no firm D call. CDR3 length: 12 amino acids. Trimming stripped 6 bases from V and 7 bases from J, with 10 bases between. Looked up from germline, CDR1 is MDHEN and CDR2 is SYDVKM. The CDR3 reads CASSPGVQPQHF. DNA for the CDR3: TGTGCCAGCAGCCCCGGGGTCCAGCCCCAGCATTTT. The complete variable domain, with remaining parts taken from reference TRBV28 and TRBJ1-5, reads DVKVTQSSRYLVKRTGEKVFLECVQDMDHENMFWYRQDPGLGLRLIYFSYDVKMKEKGDIPEGYSVSREKKERFSLILESASTNQTSMYLCASSPGVQPQHFGDGTRLSIL.

This clone was counted once. V and J are TRBV19 and TRBJ1-1; maybe TRBD1 (6 bases). Germline V CDR1 and CDR2: LNHDA, SQIVND (reference sequence). CDR3 size: 14 residues. The V end was cut by 5 bases, the J end by 5 bases, with 15 bases between. As DNA, the CDR3 is TGTGCCAGTAGTTTCGACAGGATGAGAACTGAAGCTTTCTTT. It is translated as CASSFDRMRTEAFF.

V gene TRBV28 combines with J gene TRBJ1-5; D possibly corresponds to TRBD1 (5 bases). Germline CDR1 MDHEN, CDR2 SYDVKM. The germline V and J ends were trimmed by 8 bases and 7 bases, with 12 bases remaining between them. This CDR3 has 12 residues. The CDR3 protein is CASHGGGQPQHF. CDR3 in DNA: TGTGCCAGCCACGGGGGGGGGCAGCCCCAGCATTTT.

The chain uses TRBV6-5 and TRBJ1-5; maybe TRBD1 (5 bases). The CDR3 runs 14 residues. Trimming left V 6 bases short and J 7 bases short, with 16 bases between. Germline V CDR1 and CDR2: MNHEY, SVGAGI. CDR3 in DNA: TGTGCCAGCAGCCCGGGGGGTCCTGAGCAGCCCCAGCATTTT. Its translation: CASSPGGPEQPQHF.

V gene TRBV11-2 combines with J gene TRBJ2-7; 13 bases agree with TRBD2. The V segment lost 5 bases and the J segment 2 bases; nucleotides outside the gene matches: 9. The germline CDR1 and CDR2 sequences are SGHAT and FQNNGV. The CDR3 totals 17 residues. For the CDR3, the DNA is TGTGCCAGCAGCAATGGACTAGCGGGAGAGGTCGCCTACGAGCAGTACTTC. This codes for CASSNGLAGEVAYEQYF.

This clone was recorded once. The CDR3 loop reads CATSDWAAGTDTQYF. CDR3 sequence (DNA): TGTGCCACCAGTGATTGGGCAGCAGGGACAGATACGCAGTATTTT. The chain uses TRBV24-1 and TRBJ2-3; the D gene is possibly TRBD1 (5 bases). This CDR3 comprises 15 residues. The V end lost 2 bases, the J end lost 3 bases, and 11 bases lay between the germline ends. Germline loops: CDR1 KGHDR, CDR2 SFDVKD.

To note about this clone: A junction end diverges from the germline sequence, so it may reflect a read error. The chain has TRBV19 and TRBJ1-3; D not resolved. Germline assignment: CDR1 LNHDA and CDR2 SQIVND (reference sequence). The CDR3 sequence is 17 residues long. The CDR3 is CASFSSGREFLGNAIYF. CDR3 bases: TGTGCCAGTTTTTCTTCAGGCCGGGAATTTCTCGGAAACGCCATATATTTT.

The gene calls are TRBV19 and TRBJ1-6; D gene uncertain. The V and J ends lost 8 bases and 0 bases respectively, with 14 bases between them. CDR1 and CDR2 from the germline V gene are LNHDA and SQIVND (reference sequence). The CDR3 consists of 16 residues. CDR3 nucleotide sequence: TGTGCCAGTGGAGAGTCAGCTTTCTCCTATAATTCACCCCTCCACTTT. Its protein product is CASGESAFSYNSPLHF.

The chain links TRBV21-1 to TRBJ1-5; TRBD1, as called in the table, went unchecked against the DNA. TRBV21-1 represents a pseudogene. The length of the CDR3 is 15 residues. CDR3 bases: TGTGCCAGCAGCAGAGCAGGGGCCCGCCTTAGACCCCAGCATTTT. This encodes CASSRAGARLRPQHF.

The V gene is TRBV6-1, the J gene TRBJ2-7, with 7 bases fitting TRBD2. The trim removed 2 bases at V and 3 bases at J, leaving 1 base unmatched. CDR1 and CDR2 (germline): MNHNS, SASEGT. The CDR3 totals 13 residues. The CDR3, as DNA: TGTGCCAGCAGTGAATGGGGGGGCTACGAGCAGTACTTC. This gives the protein CASSEWGGYEQYF.

The chain couples TRBV24-1 to TRBJ2-1, with D unclear. Per germline, CDR1 KGHDR and CDR2 SFDVKD. Trimming took 5 bases from V and 7 from J, leaving 5 bases between them. This CDR3 comprises 11 residues. This CDR3 reads CATSAPNEQFF. As DNA, the CDR3 is TGTGCCACCAGTGCTCCTAATGAGCAGTTCTTC.

This clone was seen a single time. V is TRBV19 and J is TRBJ1-4; TRBD1 is a possible D gene (6 bases). Per the germline V gene, CDR1 is LNHDA and CDR2 is SQIVND (reference sequence). V gave up 5 bases and J gave up 5 bases, with 18 bases separating them. The length of the CDR3 is 16 residues. The CDR3 DNA reads TGTGCCAGTAGTTCAGAGTCGGGACATTGGAATGAAAAACTGTTTTTT. Protein sequence: CASSSESGHWNEKLFF.

The chain carries TRBV4-1 and TRBJ2-1; 10 bases map to TRBD2. CDR1 is MGHRA, CDR2 YSYEKL, per germline. The CDR3 is 15 residues long. The J segment lost 3 bases and the V segment lost 4 bases, leaving 3 bases of the junction unmatched. The CDR3 DNA follows: TGCGCCAGCAGCCCAACTAGCGGGAACTACAATGAGCAGTTCTTC. Protein sequence: CASSPTSGNYNEQFF.

This rearrangement joins TRBV6-5 to TRBJ1-2; tentatively, D is TRBD1 (5 bases). The CDR3 extends over 15 amino acids. CDR1 and CDR2 (germline): MNHEY, SVGAGI. The V end was cut by 6 bases, the J end by 3 bases, with 17 bases between. CDR3 DNA: TGTGCCAGCAGGGTCCAGGGTTTATATCACTATGGCTACACCTTC. Its translation is CASRVQGLYHYGYTF.

The chain is built from TRBV30 and TRBJ2-7; TRBD2 agrees at 7 bases. The CDR3 has 17 amino acids. V shed 3 bases, J shed 4 bases, and the junction held 18 bases outside the gene matches. The V gene's germline CDR1 is GTSNPN and CDR2 SVGIG (reference sequence). CDR3 coding DNA: TGTGCCTGGAGAAGAACTTTAGGCGGGAGTTTCCTATACGAGCAGTACTTC. It yields the protein CAWRRTLGGSFLYEQYF. The whole variable domain, remainder taken from reference TRBV30 and TRBJ2-7, is SQTIHQWPATLVQPVGSPLSLECTVEGTSNPNLYWYRQAAGRGLQLLFYSVGIGQISSEVPQNLSASRPQDRQFILSSKKLLLSDSGFYLCAWRRTLGGSFLYEQYFGPGTRLTVT.

This clone was counted a few times. The V gene is TRBV14, the J gene TRBJ2-3, with 7 bases that match TRBD2. The germline V gene has CDR1 SGHDN and CDR2 FVKESK. V was pared by 3 bases and J by 6 bases, with 9 bases of the junction left unmatched. CDR3 length: 15 amino acids. The CDR3 region is CASSHGLVRADTQYF. The CDR3 DNA reads TGTGCCAGCAGCCACGGACTAGTCCGGGCGGATACGCAGTATTTT.

This clone was found once. The V call is TRBV27, the J call TRBJ2-1; possible D gene TRBD2, 6 bases. This CDR3 comprises 15 residues. The V gene's germline CDR1 is MNHEY and CDR2 SMNVEV (reference sequence). V lost 3 bases and J 9 bases, leaving 18 bases between the germline ends. CDR3 protein: CASSLRLGVRGEQFF. In nucleotides, the CDR3 is TGTGCCAGCAGTTTGCGACTAGGAGTGCGAGGTGAGCAGTTCTTC.

The V and J genes are TRBV28 and TRBJ2-3; D call uncertain. The V and J ends lost 6 bases and 3 bases respectively, with 7 bases between them. Germline assignment: CDR1 MDHEN and CDR2 SYDVKM. The CDR3 length is 12 residues. CDR3 in DNA: TGTGCCAGCAGCCGCGAAACAGATACGCAGTATTTT. This codes for CASSRETDTQYF. Combining the CDR3 with reference TRBV28 and TRBJ2-3 gives the whole variable domain DVKVTQSSRYLVKRTGEKVFLECVQDMDHENMFWYRQDPGLGLRLIYFSYDVKMKEKGDIPEGYSVSREKKERFSLILESASTNQTSMYLCASSRETDTQYFGPGTRLTVL.

The chain employs TRBV2 and TRBJ2-1; 12 bases map to TRBD2. The trim removed 4 bases at V and 3 bases at J, leaving 1 base unmatched. The germline V gene has CDR1 SNHLY and CDR2 FYNNEI. This CDR3 is 15 amino acids long. The CDR3 sequence: CASSGLAGVYNEQFF. As DNA, the CDR3 is TGTGCCAGCAGTGGACTAGCGGGGGTCTACAATGAGCAGTTCTTC.

The V call is TRBV9, the J call TRBJ1-2, with TRBD1 as a possible D gene (6 bases). This CDR3 is built from 17 residues. V was trimmed by 3 bases and J by 7 bases, leaving 25 bases between them. Germline V CDR1 and CDR2: SGDLS, YYNGEE. CDR3 in amino acids: CASSASTPDRMFSGYTF. In DNA, the CDR3 is TGTGCCAGCAGCGCCTCTACTCCAGACAGGATGTTTAGTGGCTACACCTTC.

The gene calls are TRBV4-3 and TRBJ2-7; TRBD2 matches at 11 bases. In germline, CDR1 is LGHNA, CDR2 YSLEER. The CDR3 contains 15 residues. The V and J ends lost 0 bases and 3 bases, in that order; junction bases with no gene match: 1. In DNA form, the CDR3 reads TGCGCCAGCAGCCAAGAAACTAGCGGGGGCTACGAGCAGTACTTC. Translated: CASSQETSGGYEQYF.

The rearrangement links TRBV3-1 (or the pseudogene TRBV3-2) to TRBJ2-3; D remains unclear. Trimming pared 2 bases from V and 0 bases from J, leaving 6 bases between. CDR3 length: 14 amino acids. Germline values: CDR1 LGHDT, CDR2 YNNKEL (reference sequence). For the CDR3, the DNA is TGTGCCAGCAGCCAACTACAGAGCACAGATACGCAGTATTTT. This sequence encodes CASSQLQSTDTQYF.

This chain joins TRBV10-3 and TRBJ2-7; perhaps TRBD1 as D (6 bases). V was cut by 2 bases and J by 7 bases, with 21 bases left in between. Germline V gene lookup returns CDR1 ENHRY and CDR2 SYGVKD. The CDR3 totals 16 residues. CDR3 in DNA: TGTGCCATCAGTGAGAGGGCAGGGGATGGGTTGAGTGAGCAGTACTTC. The encoded protein is CAISERAGDGLSEQYF.

This clone was found a few times. This rearrangement joins TRBV4-1 to TRBJ1-1, with D possibly matching TRBD1 (5 bases). The CDR3 has 17 residues. In germline, CDR1 is MGHRA, CDR2 YSYEKL. V lost 0 bases to trimming and J lost 6 bases, with 20 bases between them. The CDR3 nucleotides read TGCGCCAGCAGCCAAGATATCCCAGGGTTATTGGAAGCTGAAGCTTTCTTT. This codes for CASSQDIPGLLEAEAFF.

The genes are TRBV28 and TRBJ1-3; D not certain. The CDR3 is made up of 16 amino acids. Germline CDR1 and CDR2: MDHEN and SYDVKM. Trimming stripped 2 bases from V and 4 bases from J, with 15 bases between. The CDR3 DNA reads as TGTGCCAGCAGTTTAGGCAGGCAATCATACGGAAACACCATATATTTT. Translating gives CASSLGRQSYGNTIYF.

This chain links TRBV18 with TRBJ2-1, with a tentative D call TRBD2 (5 bases). From germline, CDR1 is KGHSH and CDR2 LQKENI. This CDR3 has 12 residues. The V and J ends lost 5 bases and 7 bases respectively, with 9 bases between them. The CDR3 DNA follows: TGTGCCAGCTCATTTAGAGGGAATGAGCAGTTCTTC. Its protein is CASSFRGNEQFF.

V gene TRBV10-3 combines with J gene TRBJ2-7; D is possibly TRBD1 (6 bases). The V and J ends lost 0 bases and 5 bases respectively, with 11 bases between them. There are 14 residues in the CDR3. Per germline, CDR1 ENHRY and CDR2 SYGVKD. CDR3 sequence (DNA): TGTGCCATCAGTGAGTCCCAGGGGTCCAACGAGCAGTACTTC. It specifies CAISESQGSNEQYF.

This clone appeared once. CDR3 loop: CASSLTFQGAFGYTF. Here the CDR3 DNA reads TGCGCCAGCAGCCTAACATTTCAGGGGGCCTTTGGCTACACCTTC. This chain joins TRBV4-1 and TRBJ1-2; 8 bases match TRBD1. With V trimmed by 4 bases and J by 7 bases, 11 bases remained unmatched. Germline-derived CDR1 and CDR2 are MGHRA and YSYEKL. The CDR3 totals 15 residues.

This rearrangement joins TRBV10-2 to TRBJ2-7, with a weak D call TRBD2 (6 bases). Germline-derived CDR1 and CDR2 are WSHSY and SAAADI. The CDR3 spans 13 residues. Deletions cut 8 bases from V and 1 base from J, with 12 bases between. In DNA, the CDR3 is TGCGCCAGCTCAGCTAGCGAGTCCTACGAGCAGTACTTC. Amino acid sequence: CASSASESYEQYF.

The J gene is TRBJ2-3, the V gene TRBV12-3 or TRBV12-4; the D gene is possibly TRBD2 (5 bases). This CDR3 spans 12 amino acids. Trimming stripped 5 bases from V and 11 bases from J, with 14 bases between. The CDR3 sequence is CASSPTPGKQYF. Here the CDR3 DNA reads TGTGCCAGCAGTCCAACGCCCGGGAAGCAGTATTTT.

The chain joins TRBV3-1 (or the pseudogene TRBV3-2) to TRBJ1-1; D may be TRBD1 (5 bases). The CDR3 has 13 residues. Trimming took off 1 base at V and 4 bases at J, with 7 bases between the two ends. Germline V gives CDR1 LGHDT, CDR2 YNNKEL (reference sequence). CDR3 sequence (DNA): TGTGCCAGCAGCCAAGCAGGGATCACTGAAGCTTTCTTT. It translates to CASSQAGITEAFF.

A single count supports this clone. The chain employs TRBV6-5 and TRBJ1-1, with D unclear. The ends were cut back, 7 bases at V and 3 bases at J, with 9 bases in the middle. This CDR3 has 12 residues. The germline gives CDR1 MNHEY, CDR2 SVGAGI. CDR3 protein: CASTHRYTEAFF. The CDR3 DNA follows: TGTGCCAGCACCCACCGGTACACTGAAGCTTTCTTT.